The 4 T cell receptor beta chains below all came from one sample that was sequenced in a study of breast tumors, draining lymph nodes, adjacent tissues. Via MiXCR, TCRdb re-called the multiplex PCR reads, giving one row per CDR3 protein. The top ten clones hold about 10% of a sample with some 52,000 distinct CDR3 sequences, about 40% of them seen once. The material sequenced was breast tumor tissue. The origin of the receptors is a female donor with breast cancer. Some clones in this sample may be carry-over from other donors' samples.

The V call is TRBV25-1, the J call TRBJ1-6; tentative D call: TRBD1 (6 bases). The CDR3 extends over 13 amino acids. Germline CDR1 reads MGHDK; CDR2 reads SYGVNS. V was pared by 8 bases and J by 10 bases, with 15 bases between. The CDR3 bases are TGTGCCAGCGCCACAGGAGGGGGATCACCCCTCCACTTT. The encoded protein is CASATGGGSPLHF.

This chain uses TRBV7-9 with TRBJ2-1; D gene unclear. The CDR3 runs to 14 residues. V was clipped by 1 base and J by 8 bases, with 12 bases between them. Germline CDR1 and CDR2: SEHNR and FQNEAQ (reference sequence). The CDR3 DNA follows: TGTGCCAGCAGCTTAGGTGGAGCCAGGTATGAGCAGTTCTTC. Protein: CASSLGGARYEQFF. The full variable domain, in which reference TRBV7-9 and TRBJ2-1 provide the parts outside the CDR3, is DTGVSQNPRHKITKRGQNVTFRCDPISEHNRLYWYRQTLGQGPEFLTYFQNEAQLEKSRLLSDRFSAERPKGSFSTLEIQRTEQGDSAMYLCASSLGGARYEQFFGPGTRLTVL.

Details on this clonotype: One base away lies a much larger clone, so this may be a sequencing read error. V usage is TRBV5-1 and J usage is TRBJ2-1; no clear D gene. CDR3 length: 17 amino acids. Germline V gene lookup returns CDR1 SGHRS and CDR2 YFSETQ. The CDR3 here is CASSLVDSQSSYSEQFF. Here the CDR3 DNA reads TGCGCCAGCAGCTTGGTAGATAGCCAAAGCTCCTACAGTGAGCAGTTCTTC.

V gene TRBV20-1 combines with J gene TRBJ2-3; TRBD2 matches 11 bases. Germline V CDR1 and CDR2: DFQATT, SNEGSKA (reference sequence). There are 17 residues in the CDR3. The V gene end was trimmed by 2 bases and the J gene end by 11 bases; junction bases not matched to a gene: 18. The CDR3 reads CSARSPLLAGVWNEQYF. CDR3 in DNA: TGCAGTGCTAGATCCCCACTACTAGCGGGAGTCTGGAATGAGCAGTATTTT.